This T cell receptor beta chain originates from a study of blood T cell repertoires in COVID-19. Looking at the study overall: T cells, B-cell-depleted T cells, or PBMCs supplied cDNA or gDNA.

The CDR3 length is 13 residues. The V and J ends lost 6 bases and 4 bases respectively, with 10 bases between them. Original handling: The assay estimated nucleated cells by amplifying reference gene primers. Sequencing used immunoSEQ multiplex PCR; TCRdb keeps in-frame clones, though not all of them. That table gives V, J and clone size, and the DNA gave D and trimming. This table holds approximately 250,000 clones, 75% to 90% found once. A note on this clone: This same CDR3 is encoded by further DNA sequences in the sample.

The chain couples TRBV12-3 or TRBV12-4 to TRBJ1-5, with TRBD1 as a possible D gene (6 bases). Sequencing was performed on peripheral blood. The receptor comes from a human donor in a cohort sampled during active COVID-19. CDR3 sequence reads: CASSRTVNQPQHF. CDR3 nucleotides: TGTGCCAGCAGCCGGACAGTTAATCAGCCCCAGCATTTT.